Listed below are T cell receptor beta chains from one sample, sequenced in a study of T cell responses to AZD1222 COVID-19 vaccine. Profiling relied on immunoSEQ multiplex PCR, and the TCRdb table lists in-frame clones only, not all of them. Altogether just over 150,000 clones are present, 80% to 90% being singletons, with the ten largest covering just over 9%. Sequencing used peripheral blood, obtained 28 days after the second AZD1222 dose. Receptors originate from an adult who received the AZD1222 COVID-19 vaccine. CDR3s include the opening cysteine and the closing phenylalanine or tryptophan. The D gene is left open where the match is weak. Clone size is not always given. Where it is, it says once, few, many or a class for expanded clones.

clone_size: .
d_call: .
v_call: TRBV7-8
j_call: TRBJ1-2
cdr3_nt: TGTGCCAGCAGCCGCTCGGTGGATTATGGCTACACCTTC
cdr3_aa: CASSRSVDYGYTF

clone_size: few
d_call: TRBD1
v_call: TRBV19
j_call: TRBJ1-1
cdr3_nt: TGTGCCAGTACCTACGGACAGGTCGCTGAAGCTTTCTTT
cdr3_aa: CASTYGQVAEAFF

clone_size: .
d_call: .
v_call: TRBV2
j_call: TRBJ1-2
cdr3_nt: TGTGCCACCGCGGGGGAGGAGAGTAACTATGGCTACACCTTC
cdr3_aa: CATAGEESNYGYTF

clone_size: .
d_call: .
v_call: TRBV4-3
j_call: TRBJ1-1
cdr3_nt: TGCGCCAGCAGCCAAGAAGTGGGCTCTGAAGCTTTCTTT
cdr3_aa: CASSQEVGSEAFF

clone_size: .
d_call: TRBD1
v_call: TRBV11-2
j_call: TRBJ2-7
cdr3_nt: TGTGCCAGCAGCTCCCGACAGGGGCGCTACGAGCAGTACTTC
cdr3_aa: CASSSRQGRYEQYF

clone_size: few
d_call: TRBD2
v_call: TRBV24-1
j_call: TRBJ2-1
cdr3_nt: TGTGCCACCAGTGATCCCGCGGGGACTAGCGGGAGTAGTGAGCAGTTCTTC
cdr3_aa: CATSDPAGTSGSSEQFF

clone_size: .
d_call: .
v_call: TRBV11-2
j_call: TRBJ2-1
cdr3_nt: TGTGCCAGCAGCTACAGGGATGAGCAGTTCTTC
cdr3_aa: CASSYRDEQFF

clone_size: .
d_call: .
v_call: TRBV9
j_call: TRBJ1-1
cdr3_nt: TGTGCCAGCAGCGTAGGGGGTCCGGGGCTGAACACTGAAGCTTTCTTT
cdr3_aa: CASSVGGPGLNTEAFF

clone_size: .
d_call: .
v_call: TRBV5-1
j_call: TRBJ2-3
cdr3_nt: TGCGCCAGCAGCTTGGCGGGTAGCACAGATACGCAGTATTTT
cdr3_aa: CASSLAGSTDTQYF

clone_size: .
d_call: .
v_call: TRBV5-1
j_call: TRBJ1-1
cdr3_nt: TGCGCCAGCAGCTTGGTTGGGACTGCGAACACTGAAGCTTTCTTT
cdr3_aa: CASSLVGTANTEAFF

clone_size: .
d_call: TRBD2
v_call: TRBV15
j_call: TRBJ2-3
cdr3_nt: TGTGCCACCAGCAGCCTGACTAGCGGGAGTTTAGTAGATACGCAGTATTTT
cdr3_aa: CATSSLTSGSLVDTQYF

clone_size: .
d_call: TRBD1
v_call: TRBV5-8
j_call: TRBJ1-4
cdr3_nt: TGTGCCAGCAGCTTGGGAGTGGACAGGGGGTCTAATGAAAAACTGTTTTTT
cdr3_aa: CASSLGVDRGSNEKLFF

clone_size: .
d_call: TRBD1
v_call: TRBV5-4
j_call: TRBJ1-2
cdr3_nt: TGTGCCAGCAGCGCCGACAGGGGGACGGACGGCTACACCTTC
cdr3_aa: CASSADRGTDGYTF

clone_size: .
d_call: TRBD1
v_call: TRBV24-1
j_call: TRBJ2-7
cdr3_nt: TGTGCCACCAGTGATCCGGGACAGGGTGCCTACGAGCAGTACTTC
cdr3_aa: CATSDPGQGAYEQYF

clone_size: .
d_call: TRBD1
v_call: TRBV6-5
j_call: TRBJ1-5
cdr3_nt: TGTGCCAGCAGATCGGACAGGGGGACAAATCAGCCCCAGCATTTT
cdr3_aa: CASRSDRGTNQPQHF

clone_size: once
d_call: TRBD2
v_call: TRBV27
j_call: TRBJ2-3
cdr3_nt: TGTGCCAGCACCCCTAGCGGGAGTCGTTCAGATACGCAGTATTTT
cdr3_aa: CASTPSGSRSDTQYF

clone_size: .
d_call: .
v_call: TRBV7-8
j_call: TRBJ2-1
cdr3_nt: TGTGCCAGCAGCCAATCGGAGCGAGGGGATAATGAGGAGCAGTTCTTC
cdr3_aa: CASSQSERGDNEEQFF

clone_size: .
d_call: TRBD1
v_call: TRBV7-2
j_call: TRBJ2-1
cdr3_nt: TGTGCCAGCAGCGCCAGCGGGACAGGGTCCTACAATGAGCAGTTCTTC
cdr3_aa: CASSASGTGSYNEQFF

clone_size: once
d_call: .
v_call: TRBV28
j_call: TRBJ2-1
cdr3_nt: TGTGCCAGCAGTTGGTTAGGGGGTGCCCAGCGAGAGCAGTTCTTC
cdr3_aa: CASSWLGGAQREQFF

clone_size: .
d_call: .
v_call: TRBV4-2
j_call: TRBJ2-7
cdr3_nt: TGTGCCAGCAGCCAAGATTTAGCAGTCTCCTACGAGCAGTACTTC
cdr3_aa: CASSQDLAVSYEQYF

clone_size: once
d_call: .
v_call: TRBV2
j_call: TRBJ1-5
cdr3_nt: TGTGCCAGCAGTGGCGGCAGGGCTAGCAATCAGCCCCAGCATTTT
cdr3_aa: CASSGGRASNQPQHF

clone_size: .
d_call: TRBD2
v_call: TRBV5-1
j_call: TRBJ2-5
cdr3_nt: TGCGCCAGCAGCTTTTCCGGGACTAAGGAGACCCAGTACTTC
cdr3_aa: CASSFSGTKETQYF

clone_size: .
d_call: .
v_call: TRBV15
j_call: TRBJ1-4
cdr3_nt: TGTGCCACCAGCAGATCTCGCCTGAGGGAAAAACTGTTTTTT
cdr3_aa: CATSRSRLREKLFF

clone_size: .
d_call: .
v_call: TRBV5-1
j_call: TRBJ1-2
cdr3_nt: TGCGCCAGCAGCTTGGGTAGCTATGGCTACACCTTC
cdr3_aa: CASSLGSYGYTF

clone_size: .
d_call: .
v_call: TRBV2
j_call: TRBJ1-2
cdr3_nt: TGTGCCAGCAGCCCGGACAGTGTCTATGGCTACACCTTC
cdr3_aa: CASSPDSVYGYTF

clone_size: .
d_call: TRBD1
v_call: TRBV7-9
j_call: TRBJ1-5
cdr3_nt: TGTGCCAGCAGCTTAGTCCCGACAGGGGTTCATAGCAATCAGCCCCAGCATTTT
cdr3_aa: CASSLVPTGVHSNQPQHF

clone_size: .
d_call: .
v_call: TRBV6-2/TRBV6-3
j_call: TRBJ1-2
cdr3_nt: TGTGCCAGCAGTTTAGGCCGTCGAGGCTACACCTTC
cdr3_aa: CASSLGRRGYTF

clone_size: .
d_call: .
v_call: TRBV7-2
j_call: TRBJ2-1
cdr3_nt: TGTGCCAGCAGCTTAAGAAAGGGAGTAAATGAGCAGTTCTTC
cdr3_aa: CASSLRKGVNEQFF

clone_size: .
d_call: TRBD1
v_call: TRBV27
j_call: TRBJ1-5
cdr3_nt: TGTGCCAGCAGTTTATTAGGGGACAGTCAGCCCCAGCATTTT
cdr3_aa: CASSLLGDSQPQHF

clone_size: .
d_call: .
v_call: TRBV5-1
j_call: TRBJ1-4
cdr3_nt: TGCGCCAGCAGCTTTGGGTCGGGGTCCTCGGAAAAACTGTTTTTT
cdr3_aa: CASSFGSGSSEKLFF

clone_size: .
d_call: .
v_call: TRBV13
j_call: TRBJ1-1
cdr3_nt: TGTGCCAGCAGCCCCAGCAGGGGAAGTACTGAAGCTTTCTTT
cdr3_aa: CASSPSRGSTEAFF

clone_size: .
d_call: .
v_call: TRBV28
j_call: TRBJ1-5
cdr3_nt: TGTGCCAGCAGTCCCCCGGGCGGCAATCAGCCCCAGCATTTT
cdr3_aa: CASSPPGGNQPQHF

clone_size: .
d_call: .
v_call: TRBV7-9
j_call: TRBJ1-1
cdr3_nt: TGTGCCAGCAGCCCTTTAAGTGGCACCGGGAACACTGAAGCTTTCTTT
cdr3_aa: CASSPLSGTGNTEAFF

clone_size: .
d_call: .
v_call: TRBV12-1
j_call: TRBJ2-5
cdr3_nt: TGTGCCAGCAGCCCGACAGGGGGGGAGACCCAGTACTTC
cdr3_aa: CASSPTGGETQYF

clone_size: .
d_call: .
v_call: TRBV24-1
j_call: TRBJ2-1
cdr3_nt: TGTGCCACCAGTGACCCGGGCCCAGGGGCTATGGATGAGCAGTTCTTC
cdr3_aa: CATSDPGPGAMDEQFF

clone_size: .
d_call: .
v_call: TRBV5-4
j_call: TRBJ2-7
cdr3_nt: TGTGCCAGCAGCCCATCCGACTTGTCCTCCTACGAGCAGTACTTC
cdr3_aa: CASSPSDLSSYEQYF

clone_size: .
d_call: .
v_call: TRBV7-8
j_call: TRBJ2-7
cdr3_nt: TGTGCCAGCAGCTTAGTGGCCCAGGAGCAGTACTTC
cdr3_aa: CASSLVAQEQYF

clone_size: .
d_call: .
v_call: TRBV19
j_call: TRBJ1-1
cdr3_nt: TGTGCCAGTAGTATAGAGTTGAGGGCGCGGGGCGACACTGAAGCTTTCTTT
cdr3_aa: CASSIELRARGDTEAFF

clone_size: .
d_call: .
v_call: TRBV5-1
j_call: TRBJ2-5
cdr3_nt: TGCGCCAGCAGCCCCCAGGTGGGGGAGACCCAGTACTTC
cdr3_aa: CASSPQVGETQYF

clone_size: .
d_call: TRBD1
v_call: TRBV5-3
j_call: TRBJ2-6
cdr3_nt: TGTGCCAGAAGCTCGACAGGGCTCTCTGGGGCCAACGTCCTGACTTTC
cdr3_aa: CARSSTGLSGANVLTF

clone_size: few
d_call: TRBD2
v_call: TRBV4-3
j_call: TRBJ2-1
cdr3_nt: TGCGCCAGCAGCGAAACTAGCGGGAGGGCCGCGTATGAGGAGCAGTTCTTC
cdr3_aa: CASSETSGRAAYEEQFF

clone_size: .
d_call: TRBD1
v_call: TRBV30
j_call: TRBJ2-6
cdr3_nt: TGTGCCTGGAGTGCCCAGGGGGATGGGGCCAACGTCCTGACTTTC
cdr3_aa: CAWSAQGDGANVLTF

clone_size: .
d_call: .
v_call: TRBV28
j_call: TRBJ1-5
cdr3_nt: TGTGCCAGCAGTTTGAGTGGTCAGCCCCAGCATTTT
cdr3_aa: CASSLSGQPQHF